This entry concerns a single TCR beta chain. Its specificity is unknown. These data come from a study of CD8+ T cells in alopecia areata. Study in general: Among treated patients, oral tofacitinib was administered at 5 to 10 mg twice daily. Tofacitinib was given for 6 to 18 months, then stopped for 6 months.

CDR3 length: 15 residues. Trimming removed 0 bases at V and 2 bases at J, with 11 bases between. Germline CDR1 is LGHNA and CDR2 is YSLEER. Isolated RNA was reverse transcribed into cDNA used as the sequencing template. Profiled with immunoSEQ multiplex PCR; TCRdb holds only in-frame clones, not every one. The sample has roughly 120,000 clones, approximately 38% seen once. General study results and limits: For lesional scalp, especially alopecia totalis/universalis, clonality was higher than in normal scalp. Besides other cells, scalp samples also yield sequences of resident alphabeta T cells from normal skin.

The chain employs TRBV4-3 and TRBJ2-7; no firm D call. The sequence was collected from a human donor with alopecia areata. The material sequenced was CD4+ T cells sorted from blood. DNA of the CDR3: TGCGCCAGCAGCCAAGATACGGCCCGAACCTACGAGCAGTACTTC. It yields the protein CASSQDTARTYEQYF.